What follows is one TCR beta chain and its context. The antigen is unknown. This sample was included in a study of cytomegalovirus exposure and HLA in healthy donors. Findings and caveats of the study: Published work reported that the classifier diagnosed cytomegalovirus status with high specificity and sensitivity.

The junction had 6 bases not matched to a gene; V was cut back by 4 bases and J by 4 bases. The CDR3 sequence is 14 residues long. CDR1 SGHRS and CDR2 YFSETQ come from the germline V gene. 60 Vbeta and 13 Jbeta primers were used in PCR. Clones were sequenced by immunoSEQ multiplex PCR, and TCRdb holds only the in-frame ones, with some missing. The sample includes about 190,000 clones, 87% seen only once; the top ten take 1% to 1.5%. The sequence was obtained from a man younger than 40 in good health and CMV-seronegative. Source material: PBMCs. The chain recombines TRBV5-1 with TRBJ1-1; 8 nucleotides match TRBD1. Here the CDR3 reads CASSPGTGFTEAFF. The DNA of the CDR3 is TGCGCCAGCAGCCCGGGGACAGGCTTCACTGAAGCTTTCTTT.